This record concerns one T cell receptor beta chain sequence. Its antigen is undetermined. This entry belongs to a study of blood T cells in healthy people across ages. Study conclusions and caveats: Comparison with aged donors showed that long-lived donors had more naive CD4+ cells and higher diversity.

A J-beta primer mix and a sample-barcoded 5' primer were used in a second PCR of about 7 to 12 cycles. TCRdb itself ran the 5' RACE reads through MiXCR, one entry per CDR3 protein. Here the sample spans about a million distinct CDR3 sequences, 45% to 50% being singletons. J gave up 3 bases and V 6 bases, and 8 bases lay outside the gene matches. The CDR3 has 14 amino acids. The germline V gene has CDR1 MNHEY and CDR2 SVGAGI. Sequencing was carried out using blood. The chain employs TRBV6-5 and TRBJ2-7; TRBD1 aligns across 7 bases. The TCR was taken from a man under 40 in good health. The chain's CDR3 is CASSLQGSHYEQYF. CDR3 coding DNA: TGTGCCAGCAGCCTACAGGGGTCCCACTACGAGCAGTACTTC.